This TCR beta chain was recovered during a study of cytomegalovirus exposure and HLA in healthy donors. The study's findings and limits: TCR beta V- and J-gene trimming, according to a later analysis, was linked to a missense DCLRE1C variant. Most subjects' HLA-A and HLA-B alleles were reportedly predicted from TCR beta sequences.

Vbeta (60) and Jbeta (13) primers were used in the PCR. Measured with immunoSEQ multiplex PCR; TCRdb has only the in-frame clones, and not every one. The table has 130,000 to 150,000 clones, over 60% seen once. This clone has only a few counts. Its target is unknown. V lost 4 bases and J lost 5; bases outside the gene matches: 10. Germline values: CDR1 WSHSY, CDR2 SAAADI. The length of the CDR3 is 15 residues. The receptor's source is a woman in her twenties or thirties in good health and CMV-seropositive. The sequenced sample was PBMCs. The chain has TRBV10-2 and TRBJ2-5; 7 positions match TRBD2. Here the CDR3 reads CASSASGTIRETQYF. The CDR3 nucleotides read TGCGCCAGCAGTGCCAGCGGGACTATCAGGGAGACCCAGTACTTC.